Listed below are T cell receptor beta chains from one sample, sequenced in a study of T-cell memory formation after mild COVID-19. TCRdb re-called the 5' RACE reads with MiXCR, one entry per CDR3 protein. This sample yields about 140,000 distinct CDR3 sequences, of which around 15% are seen a single time; about 30% belongs to the top ten. The specimen sequenced was PBMCs or a T cell subset sorted from them (not recorded which). The receptors here all came from an adult woman who had mild COVID-19 (a few samples of this study predate the infection). Cell type and time point are not known. Both conserved end residues are part of each CDR3. Each record gives: J gene, V gene, clone size, D gene, CDR3 protein, CDR3 DNA. D genes are given only for firm matches. Size is stated for part of the rows, as once, few or many counts, or as a class when the clone is expanded.

>TRBJ1-6|TRBV9|NA|NA
CASSVAVLDSPLHF
TGTGCCAGCAGCGTAGCGGTACTTGATTCACCCCTCCACTTT
>TRBJ2-7|TRBV6-1|NA|NA
CASTGTYEQYF
TGTGCCAGCACGGGAACCTACGAGCAGTACTTC
>TRBJ1-5|TRBV6-2/TRBV6-3|NA|TRBD1
CASSYGRGLRQPQHF
TGTGCCAGCAGTTACGGCAGGGGGCTACGTCAGCCCCAGCATTTT
>TRBJ2-7|TRBV29-1|few|NA
CSVRQENSYEQYF
TGCAGCGTTAGACAGGAAAACTCCTACGAGCAGTACTTC
>TRBJ1-2|TRBV29-1|NA|NA
CRVRLLTGPRDGYTF
TGCAGGGTGCGTCTCTTGACAGGCCCCCGGGATGGCTACACCTTC
>TRBJ2-7|TRBV5-1|NA|NA
CASSLAAQTYEQYF
TGCGCCAGCAGCTTGGCGGCACAGACCTACGAGCAGTACTTC
>TRBJ2-5|TRBV7-2|NA|TRBD2
CASSLLRLAGEETQYF
TGTGCCAGCAGCCTCCTGAGACTAGCGGGAGAAGAGACCCAGTACTTC
>TRBJ2-1|TRBV4-2|few|NA
CASSQDPRSWLEQFF
TGTGCCAGCAGCCAAGATCCGAGGAGCTGGCTTGAGCAGTTCTTC
>TRBJ1-1|TRBV12-3/TRBV12-4|once|NA
CASMGVNTEAFF
TGTGCCAGCATGGGGGTCAACACTGAAGCTTTCTTT
>TRBJ2-1|TRBV9|NA|TRBD2
CASSVPSLAGGYNEQFF
TGTGCCAGCAGCGTCCCCTCGTTAGCGGGAGGGTACAATGAGCAGTTCTTC
>TRBJ2-2|TRBV24-1|NA|NA
CATSGATENTGELFF
TGTGCCACCAGTGGGGCGACAGAGAACACCGGGGAGCTGTTTTTT
>TRBJ2-3|TRBV3-1|NA|TRBD2
CASSLLMAGDQDTQYF
TGTGCCAGCAGCCTCCTGATGGCGGGGGATCAAGATACGCAGTATTTT
>TRBJ2-5|TRBV7-9|many|TRBD2
CASSLVLAGGETQYF
TGTGCCAGCAGCTTAGTACTAGCGGGAGGCGAGACCCAGTACTTC
>TRBJ1-1|TRBV7-6|many|TRBD1
CASSEGQGLNTEAFF
TGTGCCAGCAGCGAGGGACAGGGACTGAACACTGAAGCTTTCTTT
>TRBJ1-5|TRBV12-5|many|NA
CASDSGGYWGEPQHF
TGTGCTAGTGACTCCGGGGGATACTGGGGGGAGCCCCAGCATTTT
>TRBJ2-3|TRBV28|NA|NA
CASSLYGDPSTSTDTQYF
TGTGCCAGCAGTTTATATGGGGACCCTAGCACGAGCACAGATACGCAGTATTTT
>TRBJ2-1|TRBV4-2|many|NA
CASSQVGESYNEQFF
TGTGCCAGCAGCCAAGTAGGCGAATCCTACAATGAGCAGTTCTTC
>TRBJ1-2|TRBV5-5|few|NA
CASSGPGGADDYGYTF
TGTGCCAGCAGCGGTCCGGGGGGGGCGGACGACTATGGCTACACCTTC
>TRBJ2-1|TRBV20-1|NA|TRBD2
CSAREKPGLAFNEQFF
TGCAGTGCTAGAGAGAAACCGGGACTAGCCTTCAATGAGCAGTTCTTC
>TRBJ2-1|TRBV7-7|many|TRBD2
CASSLATGLAVDEQFF
TGTGCTAGCAGCTTGGCGACGGGACTAGCGGTAGATGAGCAGTTCTTC
>TRBJ2-7|TRBV6-2/TRBV6-3|NA|NA
CASSLRQRGTHEQYF
TGTGCCAGCAGTTTAAGACAACGAGGGACCCACGAGCAGTACTTC
>TRBJ2-7|TRBV5-8|NA|NA
CASSPPPATVQYF
TGTGCCAGCAGCCCGCCCCCTGCGACTGTGCAGTACTTC
>TRBJ1-1|TRBV12-3/TRBV12-4|few|NA
CASSFQVRGRNTEAFF
TGTGCCAGCAGTTTTCAGGTTAGGGGCCGGAACACTGAAGCTTTCTTT
>TRBJ2-1|TRBV6-4|NA|TRBD1
CASSDSPGGGEQFF
TGTGCCAGCAGTGACTCGCCAGGGGGTGGTGAGCAGTTCTTC
>TRBJ2-1|TRBV7-9|few|TRBD2
CASSGGLAGQQFF
TGTGCCAGCAGCGGAGGACTAGCGGGCCAGCAGTTCTTC
>TRBJ2-7|TRBV7-8|few|NA
CASSSDVYEQYF
TGTGCCAGCAGCTCGGACGTCTACGAGCAGTACTTC
>TRBJ2-7|TRBV13|few|NA
CASSQLPILQYF
TGTGCCAGCAGCCAACTTCCGATCCTGCAGTACTTC
>TRBJ2-2|TRBV7-9|NA|NA
CASSPTRSNTGELFF
TGTGCCAGCAGCCCTACGAGAAGCAACACCGGGGAGCTGTTTTTT
>TRBJ1-6|TRBV4-3|few|NA
CASSQDRSNSPLHF
TGCGCCAGCAGCCAAGATCGGAGTAATTCACCCCTCCACTTT
>TRBJ1-6|TRBV4-1|few|NA
CASSQERNSPLHF
TGCGCCAGCAGCCAAGAACGGAATTCACCCCTCCACTTT